This T cell receptor beta chain was identified during a study of blood T cell repertoires in COVID-19. Original analysis: Nucleated cell counts were estimated from reference gene primer amplification. The protocol was immunoSEQ multiplex PCR, while the TCRdb copy is restricted to in-frame clones and leaves out a portion. The V and J calls and clone size come from that table; D and trimming were worked out from the DNA. The sample shows some 100,000 clones, about 77% of them seen only once. From germline, CDR1 is MDHEN and CDR2 SYDVKM. The CDR3 sequence is 10 residues long. V was trimmed by 3 bases and J by 8 bases, leaving 4 bases between them.

This TCR was recovered from a man between 65 and 85 years old with active or convalescent COVID-19. The rearrangement links TRBV28 to TRBJ1-1; D gene ambiguous. Material for sequencing was peripheral blood. Here the CDR3 DNA reads TGTGCCAGCAGTTTGGAGGAAGCTTTCTTT. The encoded protein is CASSLEEAFF.